The 3 T cell receptor beta chains in this list originate from one sample, sequenced in a study of blood T cell repertoires in COVID-19. Repertoires were generated with immunoSEQ multiplex PCR, while TCRdb's copy carries only in-frame clones and drops some. The table includes roughly 430,000 clones, 70% to 90% detected once. Sequenced input: PBMCs or T cells enriched from blood (not recorded which). Receptor source: a woman aged 18-29 years who had been exposed to COVID-19.

In regard to this clone: A read error may produce the germline difference seen at one junction end. The V call is TRBV7-7, the J call TRBJ2-2; a weak D match, TRBD1 (6 bases). CDR1 and CDR2 (germline): SSHAT, FNYEAQ (reference sequence). The CDR3 length is 15 residues. CDR3 bases: TGTGCTAGCAGCCCAGGGGCAGAGATCACCGGGGAGCTGTTTTTT. Residues: CASSPGAEITGELFF.

The V gene is TRBV5-4, the J gene TRBJ2-3, with 9 bases lining up with TRBD2. CDR1 and CDR2 from the germline V gene are SGHNT and YYREEE (reference sequence). V was pared by 5 bases and J by 4 bases, with 8 bases of the junction left unmatched. This CDR3 is 15 amino acids long. This CDR3 reads CASRAGTSWADTQYF. The CDR3 DNA sequence: TGTGCCAGCAGGGCCGGGACTAGCTGGGCAGATACGCAGTATTTT.

V usage is TRBV28 and J usage is TRBJ1-2, with 10 bases lining up with TRBD1. The CDR3 contains 13 residues. J was trimmed by 6 bases and V by 7 bases; bases with no gene match: 5. CDR1 is MDHEN and CDR2 is SYDVKM in the germline V gene. CDR3 residues: CASTPGTGDGYTF. As DNA, the CDR3 is TGTGCCAGCACCCCAGGGACAGGGGATGGCTACACCTTC.